This T cell receptor beta chain is drawn from a study of OX40 agonist ivuxolimab in advanced cancers. At the level of the study: Patients were under 90% male with ages roughly 23 to 90, mean about 60.

Method: immunoSEQ multiplex PCR; TCRdb's copy keeps in-frame clones and lacks some. This sample has 60,000 to 70,000 clones; 80% to 90% occur once, and the top ten carry around 13%. Germline V gene data show CDR1 as SGHDT and CDR2 as YYEEEE. The CDR3 is made up of 18 amino acids. V gave up 3 bases and J gave up 2 bases, with 22 bases separating them. This sample comprised CD4+ or CD8+ T cells sorted from blood, obtained in a trial of the OX40 agonist ivuxolimab. The receptor comes from an adult with an advanced solid tumor such as melanoma, head and neck, liver or kidney cancer. V is TRBV5-6 and J is TRBJ2-3, with D perhaps matching TRBD1 or TRBD2 (5 bases each). In DNA form, the CDR3 reads TGTGCCAGCAGCTCCAATGGGGGTAGTGCTATGGACACAGATACGCAGTATTTT. Its protein is CASSSNGGSAMDTDTQYF.